The 9 T cell receptor beta chains presented below share a single source sample, sequenced in a study of blood T cell repertoires in COVID-19. Some clones are missing from TCRdb's copy, which holds only in-frame ones; the method was immunoSEQ multiplex PCR. The table shows just over 300,000 clones, with roughly 90% occurring only once. Sequenced material: PBMCs or T cells enriched from blood (not recorded which). The receptors were sampled from a woman in her late teens or twenties who had recovered from COVID-19.

The chain links TRBV12-5 to TRBJ2-5; weak D call: TRBD2 (6 bases). Germline-derived CDR1 and CDR2 are LGHNT and FRNRAP. This CDR3 is built from 15 residues. With 5 bases removed from V and 4 bases from J, the gap between germline ends came to 17 bases. CDR3 nucleotides: TGTGCTAGTGGTCCGGGACTCCCCGGACCAGAGACCCAGTACTTC. This translates into CASGPGLPGPETQYF.

V is TRBV7-9 and J is TRBJ2-1, with D possibly matching TRBD2 (6 bases). V gave up 6 bases and J gave up 0 bases, with 9 bases separating them. CDR1 is SEHNR, CDR2 FQNEAQ, per germline (reference sequence). CDR3 length equals 14 residues. In nucleotides, the CDR3 is TGTGCCAGCAGTCCCGGGAGCTCCTACAATGAGCAGTTCTTC. Translating gives CASSPGSSYNEQFF.

This clone appeared once. The chain joins TRBV11-1 to TRBJ1-1; tentatively, D is TRBD1 (5 bases). Looked up from germline, CDR1 is SGHAT and CDR2 is FQDESV (reference sequence). V lost 7 bases and J 2 bases, leaving 20 bases between the germline ends. This CDR3 is 16 amino acids long. Here the CDR3 DNA reads TGTGCCAGCACCCCCATTATATACAGGCCAAACACTGAAGCTTTCTTT. Protein sequence: CASTPIIYRPNTEAFF.

The chain has TRBV10-3 and TRBJ2-1; a weak D match, TRBD1 (5 bases). Germline V gives CDR1 ENHRY, CDR2 SYGVKD. Deletions cut 0 bases from V and 4 bases from J, with 13 bases between. The CDR3 consists of 16 residues. CDR3 DNA: TGTGCCATCAGTGAGTCAAGGGGTTGGTTGTACAATGAGCAGTTCTTC. Amino acid sequence: CAISESRGWLYNEQFF.

The chain combines TRBV19 with TRBJ1-1; no clear D. Germline CDR1 reads LNHDA; CDR2 reads SQIVND (reference sequence). This CDR3 has 16 residues. V was cut by 4 bases and J by 5 bases, with 20 bases left in between. The CDR3 loop is CASSTPRTGGTTEAFF. The CDR3 region has the DNA TGTGCCAGTAGTACGCCCAGAACGGGTGGAACGACTGAAGCTTTCTTT. Looking up the rest from reference TRBV19 and TRBJ1-1 gives the full variable domain: DGGITQSPKYLFRKEGQNVTLSCEQNLNHDAMYWYRQDPGQGLRLIYYSQIVNDFQKGDIAEGYSVSREKKESFPLTVTSAQKNPTAFYLCASSTPRTGGTTEAFFGQGTRLTVV.

The V call is TRBV4-1, the J call TRBJ2-7, with unresolved D. The CDR3 runs to 15 residues. V gave up 0 bases and J gave up 3 bases, with 12 bases separating them. Germline assignment: CDR1 MGHRA and CDR2 YSYEKL. The CDR3 loop is CASSQDQVQFYEQYF. The CDR3 DNA sequence: TGCGCCAGCAGCCAAGATCAAGTGCAGTTCTACGAGCAGTACTTC.

The chain links TRBV5-6 to TRBJ2-5; a possible D gene is TRBD2 (5 bases). Germline V CDR1 and CDR2: SGHDT, YYEEEE. V dropped 2 bases and J dropped 1 base, with 9 bases sitting between them. CDR3 size: 14 residues. CDR3 DNA: TGTGCCAGCAGCTTTGGCAGCGGCCAAGAGACCCAGTACTTC. This translates into CASSFGSGQETQYF.

This clone showed up just a few times. V gene TRBV4-3 combines with J gene TRBJ1-4; 7 nucleotides match TRBD1. The V gene's germline CDR1 is LGHNA and CDR2 YSLEER. The CDR3 has 17 residues. Losses at the gene ends were 0 bases for V and 5 bases for J; bases not matched to a gene: 9. CDR3 sequence: CASSQDGIGTENEKLFF. The DNA of the CDR3 is TGCGCCAGCAGCCAAGATGGGATAGGGACAGAAAATGAAAAACTGTTTTTT.

The CDR3 coding sequence is TGTGCCAGCAGTTCCCCAAGGACAGGCAATGAAAAACTGTTTTTT. It translates to CASSSPRTGNEKLFF. V is TRBV28 and J is TRBJ1-4, with 7 bases that match TRBD1. The germline gives CDR1 MDHEN, CDR2 SYDVKM. The CDR3 contains 15 residues. The ends lost 4 bases at V and 5 bases at J; junction bases unmatched: 7.